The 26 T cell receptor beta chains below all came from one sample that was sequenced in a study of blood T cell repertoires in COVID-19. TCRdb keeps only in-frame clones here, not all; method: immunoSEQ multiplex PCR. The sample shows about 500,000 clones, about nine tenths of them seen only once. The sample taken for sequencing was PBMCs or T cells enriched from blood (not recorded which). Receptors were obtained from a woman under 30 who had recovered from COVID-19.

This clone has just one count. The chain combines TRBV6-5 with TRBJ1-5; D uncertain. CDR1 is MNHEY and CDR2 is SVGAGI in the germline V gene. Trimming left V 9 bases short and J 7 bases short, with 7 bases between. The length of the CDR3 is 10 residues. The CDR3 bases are TGTGCCAGGGCCGGGCAGCCCCAGCATTTT. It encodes CARAGQPQHF.

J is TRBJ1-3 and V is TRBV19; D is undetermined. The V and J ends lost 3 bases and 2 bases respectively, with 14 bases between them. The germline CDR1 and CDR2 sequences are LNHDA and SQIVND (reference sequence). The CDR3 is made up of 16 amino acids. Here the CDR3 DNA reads TGTGCCAGTAGTATCTCCCTGGGCTCAGCTGGAAACACCATATATTTT. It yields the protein CASSISLGSAGNTIYF.

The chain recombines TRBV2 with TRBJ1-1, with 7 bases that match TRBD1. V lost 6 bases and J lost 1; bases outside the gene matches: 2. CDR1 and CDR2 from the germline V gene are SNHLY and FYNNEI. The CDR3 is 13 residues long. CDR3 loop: CASSGDRNTEAFF. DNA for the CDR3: TGTGCCAGCAGCGGGGACAGGAACACTGAAGCTTTCTTT. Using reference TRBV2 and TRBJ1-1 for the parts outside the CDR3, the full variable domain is EPEVTQTPSHQVTQMGQEVILRCVPISNHLYFYWYRQILGQKVEFLVSFYNNEISEKSEIFDDQFSVERPDGSNFTLKIRSTKLEDSAMYFCASSGDRNTEAFFGQGTRLTVV.

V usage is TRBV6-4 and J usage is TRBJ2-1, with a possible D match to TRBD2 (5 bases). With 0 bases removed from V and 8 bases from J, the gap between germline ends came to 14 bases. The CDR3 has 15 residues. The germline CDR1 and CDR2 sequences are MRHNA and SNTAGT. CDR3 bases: TGTGCCAGCAGTGACTCACTGCGGGCCGTGGATGAGCAGTTCTTC. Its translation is CASSDSLRAVDEQFF.

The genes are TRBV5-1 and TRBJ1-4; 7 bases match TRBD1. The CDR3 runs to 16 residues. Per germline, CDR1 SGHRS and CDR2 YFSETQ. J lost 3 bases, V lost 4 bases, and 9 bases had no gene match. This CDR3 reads CASSLRDSSANEKLFF. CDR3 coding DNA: TGCGCCAGCAGCCTACGGGACAGTTCGGCTAATGAAAAACTGTTTTTT.

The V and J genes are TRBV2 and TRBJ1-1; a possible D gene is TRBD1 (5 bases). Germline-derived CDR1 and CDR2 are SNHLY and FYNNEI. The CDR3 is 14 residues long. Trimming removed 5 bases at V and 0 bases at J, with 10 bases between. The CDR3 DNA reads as TGTGCCAGCAGTCCCGGGGGGATGAACACTGAAGCTTTCTTT. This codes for CASSPGGMNTEAFF. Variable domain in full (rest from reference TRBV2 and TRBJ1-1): EPEVTQTPSHQVTQMGQEVILRCVPISNHLYFYWYRQILGQKVEFLVSFYNNEISEKSEIFDDQFSVERPDGSNFTLKIRSTKLEDSAMYFCASSPGGMNTEAFFGQGTRLTVV.

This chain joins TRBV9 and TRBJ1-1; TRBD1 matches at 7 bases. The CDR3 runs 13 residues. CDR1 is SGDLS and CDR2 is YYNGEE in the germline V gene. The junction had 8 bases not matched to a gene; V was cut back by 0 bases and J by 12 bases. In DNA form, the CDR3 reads TGTGCCAGCAGCGTAGAGGGGACAGCCCCCTCTTTCTTT. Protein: CASSVEGTAPSFF.

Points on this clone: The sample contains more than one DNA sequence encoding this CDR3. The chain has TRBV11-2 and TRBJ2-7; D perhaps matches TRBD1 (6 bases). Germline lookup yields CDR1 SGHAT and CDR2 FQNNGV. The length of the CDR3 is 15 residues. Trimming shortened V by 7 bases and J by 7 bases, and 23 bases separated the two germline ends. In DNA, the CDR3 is TGTGCCAGCACTTGGATGGGACATGGTCACTATGAGCAGTACTTC. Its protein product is CASTWMGHGHYEQYF.

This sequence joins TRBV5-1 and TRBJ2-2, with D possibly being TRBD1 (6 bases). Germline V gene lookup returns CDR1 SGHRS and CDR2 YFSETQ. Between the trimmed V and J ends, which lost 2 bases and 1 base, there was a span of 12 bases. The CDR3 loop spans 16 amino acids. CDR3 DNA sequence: TGCGCCAGCAGCTTACTGCAGGGGTGGAACACCGGGGAGCTGTTTTTT. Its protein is CASSLLQGWNTGELFF.

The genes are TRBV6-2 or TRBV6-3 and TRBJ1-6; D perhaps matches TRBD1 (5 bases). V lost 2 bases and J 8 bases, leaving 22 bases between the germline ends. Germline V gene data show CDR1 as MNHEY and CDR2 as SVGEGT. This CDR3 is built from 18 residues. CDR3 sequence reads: CASSYPLTAILLDSPLHF. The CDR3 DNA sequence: TGTGCCAGCAGTTACCCCTTGACAGCCATCCTCCTGGATTCACCCCTCCACTTT.

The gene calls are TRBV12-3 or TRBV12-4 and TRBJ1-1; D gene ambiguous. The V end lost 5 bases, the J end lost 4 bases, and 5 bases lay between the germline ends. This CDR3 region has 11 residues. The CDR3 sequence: CASSASTEAFF. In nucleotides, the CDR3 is TGTGCCAGCAGTGCGAGCACTGAAGCTTTCTTT.

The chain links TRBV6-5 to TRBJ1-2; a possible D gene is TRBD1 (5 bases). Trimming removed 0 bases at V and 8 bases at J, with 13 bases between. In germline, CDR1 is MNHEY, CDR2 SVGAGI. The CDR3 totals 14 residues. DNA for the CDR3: TGTGCCAGCAGTTACTCGGGCAGGGTATTCGGCTACACCTTC. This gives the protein CASSYSGRVFGYTF.

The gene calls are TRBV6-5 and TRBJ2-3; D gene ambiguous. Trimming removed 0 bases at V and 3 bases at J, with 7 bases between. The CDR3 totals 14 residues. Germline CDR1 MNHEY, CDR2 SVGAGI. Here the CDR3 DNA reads TGTGCCAGCAGTTACTCGGAGCTGACAGATACGCAGTATTTT. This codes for CASSYSELTDTQYF.

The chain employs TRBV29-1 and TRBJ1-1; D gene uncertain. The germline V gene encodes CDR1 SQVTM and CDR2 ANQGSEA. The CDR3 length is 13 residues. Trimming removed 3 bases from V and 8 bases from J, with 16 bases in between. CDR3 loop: CSVESEGGLEAFF. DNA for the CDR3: TGCAGCGTTGAGTCGGAGGGCGGTCTCGAAGCTTTCTTT.

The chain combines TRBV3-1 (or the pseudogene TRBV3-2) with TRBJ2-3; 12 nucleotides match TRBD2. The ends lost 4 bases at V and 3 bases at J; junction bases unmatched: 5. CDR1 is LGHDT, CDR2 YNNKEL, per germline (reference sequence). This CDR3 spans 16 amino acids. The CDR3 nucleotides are TGTGCCAGCAGCCCGAGGACTAGCGGGGATACAGATACGCAGTATTTT. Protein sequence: CASSPRTSGDTDTQYF.

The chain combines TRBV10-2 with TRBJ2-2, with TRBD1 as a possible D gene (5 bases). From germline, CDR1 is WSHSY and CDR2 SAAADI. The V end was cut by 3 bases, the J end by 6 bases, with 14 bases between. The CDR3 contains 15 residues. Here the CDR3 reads CASSDPGSEAGELFF. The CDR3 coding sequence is TGCGCCAGCAGTGATCCAGGGTCGGAAGCCGGGGAGCTGTTTTTT.

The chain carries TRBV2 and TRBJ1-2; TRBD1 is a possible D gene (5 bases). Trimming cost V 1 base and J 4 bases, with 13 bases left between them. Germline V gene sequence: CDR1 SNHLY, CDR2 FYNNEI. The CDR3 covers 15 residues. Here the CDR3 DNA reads TGTGCCAGCAGTGAAGGGGGGGGAGAGGGCTATGGCTACACCTTC. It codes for CASSEGGGEGYGYTF. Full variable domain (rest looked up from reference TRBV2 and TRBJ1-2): EPEVTQTPSHQVTQMGQEVILRCVPISNHLYFYWYRQILGQKVEFLVSFYNNEISEKSEIFDDQFSVERPDGSNFTLKIRSTKLEDSAMYFCASSEGGGEGYGYTFGSGTRLTVV.

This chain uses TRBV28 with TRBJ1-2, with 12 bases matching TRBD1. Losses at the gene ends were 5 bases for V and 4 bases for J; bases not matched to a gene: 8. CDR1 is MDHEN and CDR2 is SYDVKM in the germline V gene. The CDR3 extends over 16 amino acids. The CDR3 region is CASSRNPGQGAYGYTF. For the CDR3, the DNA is TGTGCCAGCAGTCGCAATCCGGGACAGGGGGCCTATGGCTACACCTTC.

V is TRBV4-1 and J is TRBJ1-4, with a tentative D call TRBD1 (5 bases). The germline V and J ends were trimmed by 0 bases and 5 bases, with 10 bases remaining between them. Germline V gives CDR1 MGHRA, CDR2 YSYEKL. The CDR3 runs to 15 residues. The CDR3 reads CASSQDGGWNEKLFF. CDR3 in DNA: TGCGCCAGCAGCCAAGATGGGGGGTGGAATGAAAAACTGTTTTTT.

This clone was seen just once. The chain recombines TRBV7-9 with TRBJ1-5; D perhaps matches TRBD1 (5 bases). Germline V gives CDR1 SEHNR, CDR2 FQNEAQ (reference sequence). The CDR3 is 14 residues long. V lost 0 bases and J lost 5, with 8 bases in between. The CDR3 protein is CASSLARVDQPQHF. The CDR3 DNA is TGTGCCAGCAGCTTAGCCAGGGTTGATCAGCCCCAGCATTTT.

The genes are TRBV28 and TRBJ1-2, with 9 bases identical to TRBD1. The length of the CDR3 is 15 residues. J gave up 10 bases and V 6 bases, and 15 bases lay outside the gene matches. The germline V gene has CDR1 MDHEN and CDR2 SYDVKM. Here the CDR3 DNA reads TGTGCCAGCAGACCTACAGGGGGCCAGGAGGATTTCTACACCTTC. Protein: CASRPTGGQEDFYTF.

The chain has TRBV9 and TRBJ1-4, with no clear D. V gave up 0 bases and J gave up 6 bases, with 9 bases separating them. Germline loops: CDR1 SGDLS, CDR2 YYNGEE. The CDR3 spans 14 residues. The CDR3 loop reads CASSVGQRDEKLFF. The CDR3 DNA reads TGTGCCAGCAGCGTAGGCCAAAGAGATGAAAAACTGTTTTTT.

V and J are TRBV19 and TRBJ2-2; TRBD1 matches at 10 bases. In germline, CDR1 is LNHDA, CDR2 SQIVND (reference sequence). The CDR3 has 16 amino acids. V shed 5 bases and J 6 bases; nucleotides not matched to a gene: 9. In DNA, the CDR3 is TGTGCCAGTAGTCCTAATCCGGGACAGGGGCCCGGGGAGCTGTTTTTT. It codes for CASSPNPGQGPGELFF.

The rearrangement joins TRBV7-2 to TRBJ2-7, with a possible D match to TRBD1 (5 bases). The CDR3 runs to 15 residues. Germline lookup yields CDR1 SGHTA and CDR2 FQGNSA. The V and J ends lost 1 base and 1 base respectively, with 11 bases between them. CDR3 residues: CASSLDTGRSYEQYF. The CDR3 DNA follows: TGTGCCAGCAGCTTAGATACAGGCAGGTCCTACGAGCAGTACTTC.

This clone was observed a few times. This CDR3 reads CASSMGQESNQPQHF. The DNA for the CDR3 is TGTGCCAGTAGTATGGGCCAGGAAAGCAATCAGCCCCAGCATTTT. This chain uses TRBV19 with TRBJ1-5; D gene ambiguous. The CDR3 length is 15 residues. V was cut by 3 bases and J by 1 base, with 10 bases left in between. Germline V gene lookup returns CDR1 LNHDA and CDR2 SQIVND (reference sequence).

Here the CDR3 DNA reads TGTGCCAGCCGAACAGGGGACTCTGGAAACACCATATATTTT. It yields the protein CASRTGDSGNTIYF. This sequence joins TRBV2 and TRBJ1-3; 7 bases are a match to TRBD1. V shed 8 bases and J 0 bases; nucleotides not matched to a gene: 4. CDR1 and CDR2 from the germline V gene are SNHLY and FYNNEI. This CDR3 comprises 14 residues. The complete variable domain, with remaining parts taken from reference TRBV2 and TRBJ1-3, reads EPEVTQTPSHQVTQMGQEVILRCVPISNHLYFYWYRQILGQKVEFLVSFYNNEISEKSEIFDDQFSVERPDGSNFTLKIRSTKLEDSAMYFCASRTGDSGNTIYFGEGSWLTVV.